A single TCR beta chain is shown here with its context. This entry belongs to a study of OX40 agonist ivuxolimab in advanced cancers. On the study more broadly: Ivuxolimab was delivered to patients intravenously every 2 weeks at doses spanning 0.01 to 10 mg/kg.

Only in-frame clones appear in the TCRdb table, and some are missing; sequencing was by immunoSEQ multiplex PCR. There are tens of thousands of clones in the sample; roughly 90% occur only once, and over 0.25% lies in the top ten. Sequenced here: CD4+ or CD8+ T cells sorted from blood, sampled in a trial of the OX40 agonist ivuxolimab. This TCR derives from an adult with an advanced solid tumor such as melanoma, head and neck, liver or kidney cancer.

In DNA form, the CDR3 reads TGCGCCAGCAGTCCGGTGAGCCGGCCCTACGAGCAGTACTTC. Translated: CASSPVSRPYEQYF. The V gene is TRBV5-1, the J gene TRBJ2-7; D remains ambiguous. Germline CDR1 and CDR2: SGHRS and YFSETQ. The V and J ends lost 5 bases and 2 bases respectively, with 14 bases between them. This CDR3 has 14 residues.